This T cell receptor (beta chain) is drawn from a study of blood T cell repertoires in COVID-19. The wider study: Researchers got acute and convalescent COVID-19 samples from the United States, Italy and Spain.

It was during active infection that Seattle patients were enrolled and then longitudinally followed. Regarding this clone: The junction shows a germline mismatch at one end, possibly a read error.

Original data processing: Estimation of nucleated cell counts relied on the amplification of reference gene primers. Only in-frame clones appear in the TCRdb table, and some are missing; sequencing was by immunoSEQ multiplex PCR. V and J calls and clone size are those listed in that table; D and trimming were worked out from the DNA. Here the sample spans about 370,000 clones, roughly nine tenths being singletons. Germline assignment: CDR1 SGHTA and CDR2 FQGNSA. CDR3 length: 14 amino acids. Material for sequencing was peripheral blood. The sequence came from a woman aged 25 to 39 with COVID-19, enrolled during active disease. The chain recombines TRBV7-2 with TRBJ2-7; D may be TRBD1 (8 bases). The CDR3 DNA follows: TGTGCCAGCAGCCTAGCGGACAGGGACTACGAGCAGTACTTC. Translating it yields CASSLADRDYEQYF.